The 25 T cell receptor beta chains below were found in one sample sequenced in a study of Ad26.COV2.S vaccination and SARS-CoV-2 variants. Regarding treatment: some 20 received Ad26.COV2.S at low or high dose, single or two shots; 5 received placebo; per-sample allocation not given. On day 63 after the first injection, vaccine and placebo recipients gave samples. The assay was immunoSEQ multiplex PCR, and TCRdb's table has in-frame clones only and misses some. Of 300,000 to 400,000 clones listed, almost 90% are singletons. Sequenced here: peripheral blood, sampled in a trial of Ad26.COV2.S vaccine versus placebo. These receptors originate from a person between 18 and 59 years old who received the Ad26.COV2.S COVID-19 vaccine or a placebo.

The rearrangement uses TRBV7-8 and TRBJ2-5, with no clear D. The CDR3 has 14 residues. V lost 4 bases to trimming and J lost 3 bases, with 12 bases between them. From germline, CDR1 is SGHVS and CDR2 FQNEAQ. The CDR3 is CASSWRVGEETQYF. In DNA form, the CDR3 reads TGTGCCAGCAGCTGGCGTGTTGGGGAAGAGACCCAGTACTTC.

V is TRBV7-9 and J is TRBJ1-3; D remains unclear. Trimming took off 5 bases at V and 8 bases at J, with 13 bases between the two ends. CDR3 length equals 13 residues. CDR1 SEHNR and CDR2 FQNEAQ come from the germline V gene (reference sequence). This chain's CDR3 is CASSHGPVDTIYF. The CDR3 nucleotides are TGTGCCAGCAGCCACGGCCCTGTAGACACCATATATTTT. The full variable domain, with the rest looked up from reference TRBV7-9 and TRBJ1-3, is DTGVSQNPRHKITKRGQNVTFRCDPISEHNRLYWYRQTLGQGPEFLTYFQNEAQLEKSRLLSDRFSAERPKGSFSTLEIQRTEQGDSAMYLCASSHGPVDTIYFGEGSWLTVV.

This chain connects TRBV7-9 to TRBJ2-1; D unclear. CDR3 length equals 13 residues. Germline-derived CDR1 and CDR2 are SEHNR and FQNEAQ (reference sequence). The germline V and J ends were trimmed by 4 bases and 5 bases, with 9 bases remaining between them. The CDR3 coding sequence is TGTGCCAGCAGCTCTACAGAGGACAATGAGCAGTTCTTC. Its protein is CASSSTEDNEQFF.

The sample holds one count of this clone. The rearrangement uses TRBV4-1 and TRBJ2-5; TRBD1 or TRBD2 may be the D gene (5 bases each). This CDR3 has 18 amino acids. The germline V gene encodes CDR1 MGHRA and CDR2 YSYEKL. Trimming took off 2 bases at V and 2 bases at J, with 21 bases between the two ends. The CDR3 spells CASSQPGRQKHDQETQYF. CDR3 nucleotides: TGCGCCAGCAGCCAACCGGGACGTCAAAAGCATGATCAAGAGACCCAGTACTTC.

V and J are TRBV3-1 (or the pseudogene TRBV3-2) and TRBJ2-3; TRBD2 agrees at 13 bases. V lost 1 base to trimming and J lost 0 bases; unmatched junction nucleotides: 4. Germline values: CDR1 LGHDT, CDR2 YNNKEL (reference sequence). The CDR3 totals 18 residues. The CDR3 spells CASSQVGTSGTSTDTQYF. DNA of the CDR3: TGTGCCAGCAGCCAAGTCGGGACTAGCGGGACTAGCACAGATACGCAGTATTTT.

V and J are TRBV4-3 and TRBJ2-1; 9 nucleotides align to TRBD2. J gave up 4 bases and V 0 bases, and 7 bases lay outside the gene matches. The CDR3 sequence is 17 residues long. From germline, CDR1 is LGHNA and CDR2 YSLEER. CDR3 coding DNA: TGCGCCAGCAGCCAAGAATTTTCCAGCGGGGGGTACAATGAGCAGTTCTTC. Translation gives CASSQEFSSGGYNEQFF.

The sample holds a few counts of this clone. The genes are TRBV27 and TRBJ1-5, with TRBD1 matching 7 bases. Trimming cost V 5 bases and J 3 bases; bases outside gene matches: 19. CDR1 and CDR2 (germline): MNHEY, SMNVEV (reference sequence). The CDR3 extends over 19 amino acids. For the CDR3, the DNA is TGTGCCAGCAGTCCCCTCGGTATCCCGGCAGGGGGAAACAATCAGCCCCAGCATTTT. Translated: CASSPLGIPAGGNNQPQHF.

This chain connects TRBV6-5 to TRBJ2-1; 10 nucleotides agree with TRBD1. Trimming took 6 bases from V and 7 from J; bases not matched to a gene: 9. Germline assignment: CDR1 MNHEY and CDR2 SVGAGI. The CDR3 consists of 15 residues. The CDR3 DNA reads TGTGCCAGCAGCCCCCGGGACAGGGGCGCGAATGAGCAGTTCTTC. Translation gives CASSPRDRGANEQFF.

The rearrangement uses TRBV6-5 and TRBJ1-6; the D is unclear. Trimming left V 1 base short and J 4 bases short, with 8 bases between. CDR1 is MNHEY and CDR2 is SVGAGI in the germline V gene. The CDR3 extends over 15 amino acids. CDR3 sequence reads: CASSYFRDYNSPLHF. The CDR3 coding sequence is TGTGCCAGCAGTTACTTCCGGGATTATAATTCACCCCTCCACTTT.

The V and J genes are TRBV5-5 and TRBJ1-1; D uncertain. V dropped 2 bases and J dropped 0 bases, with 11 bases sitting between them. The CDR3 sequence is 15 residues long. The V gene's germline CDR1 is SGHKS and CDR2 YYEKEE (reference sequence). Here the CDR3 DNA reads TGTGCCAGCAGCTTTTTTTATCTGGTGAACACTGAAGCTTTCTTT. This translates into CASSFFYLVNTEAFF.

The chain couples TRBV12-5 to TRBJ1-2, with D uncertain. Germline V CDR1 and CDR2: LGHNT, FRNRAP. This CDR3 comprises 15 residues. The germline V and J ends were trimmed by 0 bases and 7 bases, with 15 bases remaining between them. The CDR3 protein is CASGLVPWVLAGYTF. In DNA form, the CDR3 reads TGTGCTAGTGGTTTGGTACCTTGGGTATTAGCTGGCTACACCTTC. Using reference TRBV12-5 and TRBJ1-2 for the parts outside the CDR3, the full variable domain is DARVTQTPRHKVTEMGQEVTMRCQPILGHNTVFWYRQTMMQGLELLAYFRNRAPLDDSGMPKDRFSAEMPDATLATLKIQPSEPRDSAVYFCASGLVPWVLAGYTFGSGTRLTVV.

This chain links TRBV3-1 (or the pseudogene TRBV3-2) with TRBJ2-2; 7 positions agree with TRBD2. The trim removed 5 bases at V and 6 bases at J, leaving 6 bases unmatched. Germline loops: CDR1 LGHDT, CDR2 YNNKEL (reference sequence). This CDR3 has 14 residues. As DNA, the CDR3 is TGTGCCAGCAGCTCCCGACTAGCCCCCGGGGAGCTGTTTTTT. Its protein is CASSSRLAPGELFF.

This clone has just one count. The sample has other DNA sequences that encode this CDR3 too. The CDR3 bases are TGTGCCAGCAGTTTGGGAAGCTCCTACAATGAGCAGTTCTTC. It translates to CASSLGSSYNEQFF. The rearrangement links TRBV27 to TRBJ2-1, with D unresolved. The CDR3 has 14 residues. V lost 3 bases to trimming and J lost 0 bases, with 6 bases between them. Germline CDR1 reads MNHEY; CDR2 reads SMNVEV (reference sequence).

This CDR3 is CASSLVTSGGVYNEQFF. Written as DNA, the CDR3 is TGTGCCAGCAGCTTGGTGACTAGCGGGGGGGTATACAATGAGCAGTTCTTC. The chain joins TRBV5-5 to TRBJ2-1; 14 nucleotides align to TRBD2. This CDR3 is built from 17 residues. The ends lost 0 bases at V and 4 bases at J; junction bases unmatched: 3. CDR1 and CDR2 from the germline V gene are SGHKS and YYEKEE (reference sequence). Together with reference TRBV5-5 and TRBJ2-1, the CDR3 gives the full variable domain: DAGVTQSPTHLIKTRGQQVTLRCSPISGHKSVSWYQQVLGQGPQFIFQYYEKEERGRGNFPDRFSARQFPNYSSELNVNALLLGDSALYLCASSLVTSGGVYNEQFFGPGTRLTVL.

This rearrangement joins TRBV3-1 (or the pseudogene TRBV3-2) to TRBJ1-1; 10 nucleotides agree with TRBD1. After removal of 3 bases from V and 4 bases from J, the junction contained 8 bases not matched to a gene. CDR1 is LGHDT and CDR2 is YNNKEL in the germline V gene (reference sequence). The CDR3 runs 16 residues. The CDR3 bases are TGTGCCAGCAGCCACAATAGGGACAGGGGAACCACTGAAGCTTTCTTT. Translated: CASSHNRDRGTTEAFF.

The V call is TRBV9, the J call TRBJ2-5, with D perhaps TRBD1 or TRBD2 (5 bases each). The CDR3 runs to 16 residues. Trimming pared 0 bases from V and 5 bases from J, leaving 17 bases between. Germline V lookup: CDR1 SGDLS, CDR2 YYNGEE. The CDR3: CASSVGDHTSGETQYF. CDR3 nucleotide sequence: TGTGCCAGCAGCGTAGGGGACCACACATCGGGGGAGACCCAGTACTTC. Based on the CDR3 plus reference TRBV9 and TRBJ2-5, the full variable domain is DSGVTQTPKHLITATGQRVTLRCSPRSGDLSVYWYQQSLDQGLQFLIQYYNGEERAKGNILERFSAQQFPDLHSELNLSSLELGDSALYFCASSVGDHTSGETQYFGPGTRLLVL.

V usage is TRBV18 and J usage is TRBJ1-1; 9 bases map to TRBD1. The V and J ends lost 4 bases and 7 bases, in that order; junction bases with no gene match: 10. Germline V gene sequence: CDR1 KGHSH, CDR2 LQKENI. This CDR3 contains 15 residues. DNA of the CDR3: TGTGCCAGCTCACTCGCCCTCGGGACAGGGATTGAAGCTTTCTTT. Its protein is CASSLALGTGIEAFF. The full variable domain, with the rest looked up from reference TRBV18 and TRBJ1-1, is NAGVMQNPRHLVRRRGQEARLRCSPMKGHSHVYWYRQLPEEGLKFMVYLQKENIIDESGMPKERFSAEFPKEGPSILRIQQVVRGDSAAYFCASSLALGTGIEAFFGQGTRLTVV.

The rearrangement uses TRBV11-2 and TRBJ2-1; 7 bases line up with TRBD1. Germline CDR1 is SGHAT and CDR2 is FQNNGV. V trimming: 6 bases; J trimming: 0 bases; junction bases outside the gene matches: 8. This CDR3 has 16 residues. CDR3 sequence: CASSSPGQYSYNEQFF. CDR3 coding DNA: TGTGCCAGCAGTTCACCGGGACAGTACTCCTACAATGAGCAGTTCTTC.

In the case of this clone: Other DNA sequences of this sample code for an identical CDR3. The CDR3 sequence: CASSVEGGNTEAFF. In DNA, the CDR3 is TGTGCCAGCAGCGTCGAGGGCGGGAACACTGAAGCTTTCTTT. The rearrangement joins TRBV9 to TRBJ1-1; D not certain. Trimming took 2 bases from V and 1 from J, leaving 9 bases between them. The CDR3 spans 14 residues. The germline V gene has CDR1 SGDLS and CDR2 YYNGEE.

The CDR3 DNA sequence: TGTGCCAGCAGTTCACCTTTGGGGGGTGTAGCTTTCTTT. As protein: CASSSPLGGVAFF. This chain links TRBV12-3 or TRBV12-4 with TRBJ1-1; perhaps TRBD1 as D (5 bases). The CDR3 covers 13 residues. The germline V and J ends were trimmed by 4 bases and 10 bases, with 16 bases remaining between them.

The chain carries TRBV20-1 and TRBJ1-1, with unresolved D. Trimming removed 2 bases at V and 11 bases at J, with 12 bases between. The V gene's germline CDR1 is DFQATT and CDR2 SNEGSKA (reference sequence). The CDR3 runs to 11 residues. In nucleotides, the CDR3 is TGCAGTGCTAGATACACCTCACGGGCTTTCTTT. Its protein is CSARYTSRAFF.

This clone was detected once. This chain links TRBV20-1 with TRBJ2-3; TRBD2 is a possible D gene (5 bases). In germline, CDR1 is DFQATT, CDR2 SNEGSKA (reference sequence). V was cut by 3 bases and J by 5 bases, with 6 bases left in between. The CDR3 sequence is 11 residues long. CDR3 nucleotide sequence: TGCAGTGCTAGTGGGAGAGATACGCAGTATTTT. It translates to CSASGRDTQYF.

The chain combines TRBV10-3 with TRBJ2-1; maybe TRBD1 (7 bases). The CDR3 spans 16 residues. Per germline, CDR1 ENHRY and CDR2 SYGVKD. V gave up 2 bases and J gave up 11 bases, with 22 bases separating them. CDR3 sequence reads: CAISEAAGGGTDQQFF. The CDR3 nucleotides are TGTGCCATCAGTGAGGCCGCAGGGGGAGGAACCGATCAGCAGTTCTTC.

The table lists this clone with a count of one. The gene calls are TRBV7-2 and TRBJ2-3; 8 positions match TRBD2. The J segment lost 4 bases and the V segment lost 1 base, leaving 13 bases of the junction unmatched. This CDR3 contains 18 residues. Germline loops: CDR1 SGHTA, CDR2 FQGNSA. In DNA form, the CDR3 reads TGTGCCAGCAGCTTAGGCCCAGCGGGAGTAGTGTGGGCAGATACGCAGTATTTT. It encodes CASSLGPAGVVWADTQYF.

The chain links TRBV12-3 or TRBV12-4 to TRBJ1-2; D unresolved. The CDR3 is 13 residues long. V shed 2 bases and J shed 7 bases, with 11 bases lying between them. CDR3: CASSLTLKGGYTF. The CDR3, as DNA: TGTGCCAGCAGTTTAACCCTCAAGGGTGGCTACACCTTC.